The 28 T cell receptor beta chains below come from one sample, sequenced in a study of T-cell reconstitution after alpha-beta-depleted transplantation in children. Unique molecular identifiers were used in preparing the TCRbeta library. Via MiXCR, TCRdb re-called the PCR reads, giving one row per CDR3 protein. Among a few hundred thousand distinct CDR3 sequences, roughly a tenth were seen once, and the ten largest hold roughly 5.1%. The sequencing here drew on PBMCs from the stem cell graft donor, taken from the stem cell graft. The source of these receptors is a human donor who donated a stem cell graft to a child with SCID.

This clonotype was detected ten times or more. This chain uses TRBV2 with TRBJ2-5, with D uncertain. From germline, CDR1 is SNHLY and CDR2 FYNNEI. V gave up 0 bases and J gave up 7 bases, with 9 bases separating them. The CDR3 loop spans 13 amino acids. CDR3 sequence reads: CASSEAVAGTQYF. In DNA form, the CDR3 reads TGTGCCAGCAGTGAAGCGGTAGCCGGGACCCAGTACTTC.

This clonotype was picked up many times. The gene calls are TRBV24-1 and TRBJ2-1, with D perhaps being TRBD1 or TRBD2 (5 bases each). The germline CDR1 and CDR2 sequences are KGHDR and SFDVKD. V was trimmed by 7 bases and J by 0 bases, leaving 9 bases between them. This CDR3 has 14 amino acids. Here the CDR3 reads CATRGTASYNEQFF. For the CDR3, the DNA is TGTGCCACCAGGGGGACGGCCTCCTACAATGAGCAGTTCTTC.

This sequence joins TRBV10-3 and TRBJ1-4, with TRBD1 identical over 9 bases. This CDR3 has 12 residues. V gave up 10 bases and J gave up 5 bases; unmatched junction bases: 2. The germline V gene has CDR1 ENHRY and CDR2 SYGVKD. The CDR3 protein is CASGTGNEKLFF. The CDR3 region has the DNA TGTGCCAGCGGGACAGGGAATGAAAAACTGTTTTTT.

This clonotype showed up many times. V and J are TRBV7-9 and TRBJ2-2; maybe TRBD1 (5 bases). V was cut by 2 bases and J by 0 bases, with 10 bases left in between. Germline V gene data show CDR1 as SEHNR and CDR2 as FQNEAQ (reference sequence). This CDR3 is 16 amino acids long. CDR3 sequence reads: CASSLMAGPNTGELFF. CDR3 coding DNA: TGTGCCAGCAGCTTAATGGCAGGGCCGAACACCGGGGAGCTGTTTTTT.

This clonotype came up many times. The rearrangement links TRBV10-3 to TRBJ2-1, with a possible D match to TRBD2 (6 bases). The CDR3 is 12 residues long. The ends were cut back, 3 bases at V and 7 bases at J, with 7 bases in the middle. Germline CDR1 is ENHRY and CDR2 is SYGVKD. The CDR3: CAISDSGNEQFF. The CDR3 DNA sequence: TGTGCCATCAGTGACAGCGGGAATGAGCAGTTCTTC.

This clonotype was found many times. The chain combines TRBV10-3 with TRBJ1-1; the D is unclear. CDR1 and CDR2 (germline): ENHRY, SYGVKD. V lost 10 bases and J 0 bases, leaving 18 bases between the germline ends. The CDR3 loop spans 15 amino acids. The CDR3: CATADSAGLNTEAFF. The DNA of the CDR3 is TGTGCCACCGCAGATTCTGCTGGCTTGAACACTGAAGCTTTCTTT.

Here the CDR3 DNA reads TGTGCCAGCTCACCACCTCCCGGGGGGGCGGTCAATGAGCAGTTCTTC. Its protein product is CASSPPPGGAVNEQFF. V is TRBV18 and J is TRBJ2-1; 8 positions match TRBD2. The V gene end was trimmed by 0 bases and the J gene end by 6 bases; junction bases not matched to a gene: 7. The CDR3 is made up of 16 amino acids. Germline CDR1 reads KGHSH; CDR2 reads LQKENI.

This clonotype was detected ten times or more. The chain links TRBV15 to TRBJ2-4, with D possibly being TRBD1 (5 bases). V was shortened by 0 bases and J by 1 base, with 10 bases between the two germline ends. CDR3 length: 16 residues. From germline, CDR1 is LNHNV and CDR2 YYDKDF (reference sequence). The CDR3 DNA reads TGTGCCACCAGCAGAGATATGGCAGGGGCCAAAAACATTCAGTACTTC. Translation gives CATSRDMAGAKNIQYF.

Many counts were recorded for this clonotype. V gene TRBV7-6 combines with J gene TRBJ2-3; TRBD2 agrees at 10 bases. With 3 bases clipped from V and 5 bases from J, the junction kept 5 bases outside the gene matches. The CDR3 has 15 amino acids. Germline V lookup: CDR1 SGHVS, CDR2 FNYEAQ. DNA of the CDR3: TGTGCCAGCAGCTTTTTAGCGGGGGGACAAGATACGCAGTATTTT. It translates to CASSFLAGGQDTQYF.

The chain uses TRBV27 and TRBJ2-3; D not resolved. CDR1 MNHEY and CDR2 SMNVEV come from the germline V gene (reference sequence). V lost 0 bases and J lost 4, with 11 bases in between. CDR3 length: 15 amino acids. CDR3 sequence: CASSLSPQGADTQYF. The CDR3 region has the DNA TGTGCCAGCAGTTTATCCCCCCAAGGCGCAGATACGCAGTATTTT.

This clonotype was seen repeatedly, ten times or more. This chain links TRBV5-6 with TRBJ2-7, with D maybe TRBD1 (5 bases). CDR3 length equals 16 residues. The germline V gene encodes CDR1 SGHDT and CDR2 YYEEEE. Trimming cost V 4 bases and J 0 bases, with 17 bases left between them. The CDR3 DNA sequence: TGTGCCAGCAGCGTTGGACACCCTACCAGCTCCTACGAGCAGTACTTC. This gives the protein CASSVGHPTSSYEQYF.

This rearrangement joins TRBV5-5 to TRBJ1-5; 7 bases match TRBD1. From germline, CDR1 is SGHKS and CDR2 YYEKEE (reference sequence). The CDR3 length is 16 residues. Germline trimming cut 4 bases from V and 7 bases from J; bases unmatched to any gene: 14. The CDR3 loop is CASSALMTGYNQPQHF. The CDR3 region has the DNA TGTGCCAGCAGCGCACTCATGACAGGGTATAACCAGCCCCAGCATTTT.

The table lists this clonotype with many counts. V is TRBV20-1 and J is TRBJ2-7, with no clear D. Germline V gene lookup returns CDR1 DFQATT and CDR2 SNEGSKA (reference sequence). Trimming stripped 3 bases from V and 0 bases from J, with 6 bases between. There are 12 residues in the CDR3. CDR3 in amino acids: CSASAASYEQYF. In nucleotides, the CDR3 is TGCAGTGCTAGCGCCGCCTCCTACGAGCAGTACTTC.

Many counts were recorded for this clonotype. The chain links TRBV3-1 to TRBJ2-1, with D unresolved. The CDR3 extends over 12 amino acids. Trimming shortened V by 4 bases and J by 7 bases, and 8 bases separated the two germline ends. The germline gives CDR1 LGHDT, CDR2 YNNKEL (reference sequence). The CDR3: CASSRDWNEQFF. CDR3 nucleotides: TGTGCCAGCAGCCGAGACTGGAATGAGCAGTTCTTC.

The chain carries TRBV2 and TRBJ1-5; the match to TRBD1 covers 9 bases. The CDR3 sequence is 14 residues long. Germline V gives CDR1 SNHLY, CDR2 FYNNEI. V shed 6 bases, J shed 7 bases, and the junction held 7 bases outside the gene matches. CDR3 loop: CASSLGQGTQPQHF. The CDR3 coding sequence is TGTGCCAGCAGCCTAGGACAGGGGACGCAGCCCCAGCATTTT.

The rearrangement joins TRBV4-3 to TRBJ1-2; perhaps TRBD1 as D (5 bases). This CDR3 contains 14 residues. Trimming cost V 4 bases and J 7 bases, with 16 bases left between them. The germline V gene has CDR1 LGHNA and CDR2 YSLEER. CDR3 residues: CASSPPGFQGGYTF. CDR3 coding DNA: TGCGCCAGCAGCCCGCCGGGGTTTCAGGGTGGCTACACCTTC.

Remarks on this clonotype: A much larger clone lies one base from this, so it may be a read error. The gene calls are TRBV25-1 and TRBJ1-4; D gene unclear. The V gene lost 2 bases and the J gene lost 6 bases, with 10 bases spanning the gap. CDR1 and CDR2 (germline): MGHDK, SYGVNS. The CDR3 spans 14 residues. As DNA, the CDR3 is TGTGCCAGCAGTGAACATGGGGAAGATGAAAAACTGTTTTTT. Translated, it gives CASSEHGEDEKLFF.

This clonotype has a count of ten or more. The chain recombines TRBV20-1 with TRBJ2-7; 7 bases are shared with TRBD1. CDR1 is DFQATT, CDR2 SNEGSKA, per germline (reference sequence). V trimming: 2 bases; J trimming: 7 bases; junction bases outside the gene matches: 5. This CDR3 is 12 amino acids long. The CDR3 bases are TGCAGTGCTAGAAAGGGGGCGGAAGAGCAGTACTTC. Translation: CSARKGAEEQYF.

Concerning this clonotype: This may be a read error: a much more frequent sequence differs by one nucleotide. The V and J genes are TRBV12-3 or TRBV12-4 and TRBJ2-7, with D unclear. Trimming left V 5 bases short and J 2 bases short, with 13 bases between. This CDR3 is built from 14 residues. The CDR3 DNA follows: TGTGCCAGCAGTATAGACGAAGGAGCCTACGAGCAGTACTTC. Translated: CASSIDEGAYEQYF.

This clonotype was found many times. This CDR3 reads CSASHPGPERYEQYF. The DNA of the CDR3 is TGCAGTGCTAGCCATCCGGGACCCGAGCGCTACGAGCAGTACTTC. This sequence joins TRBV20-1 and TRBJ2-7; D assignment may be TRBD1 or TRBD2 (5 bases each). With 3 bases removed from V and 3 bases from J, the gap between germline ends came to 18 bases. Per germline, CDR1 DFQATT and CDR2 SNEGSKA (reference sequence). This CDR3 is built from 15 residues.

This clonotype has a count of ten or more. The chain links TRBV5-6 to TRBJ1-4; 7 nucleotides match TRBD1. Germline values: CDR1 SGHDT, CDR2 YYEEEE. The CDR3 covers 15 residues. V shed 4 bases and J 10 bases; nucleotides not matched to a gene: 13. The CDR3 loop reads CASSEGTVAGGKLFF. CDR3 DNA: TGTGCCAGCAGCGAAGGGACAGTTGCTGGGGGAAAACTGTTTTTT.

This clonotype has a count of ten or more. The genes are TRBV20-1 and TRBJ2-7; 8 bases agree with TRBD1. The CDR3 spans 14 residues. CDR1 is DFQATT and CDR2 is SNEGSKA in the germline V gene (reference sequence). The trim removed 4 bases at V and 2 bases at J, leaving 7 bases unmatched. CDR3 in DNA: TGCAGTGCTACCGGGACAGGAGAGGCCTACGAGCAGTACTTC. Translation: CSATGTGEAYEQYF.

This clonotype was seen many times. The chain links TRBV5-1 to TRBJ2-3; weak D call: TRBD2 (6 bases). The length of the CDR3 is 15 residues. The V end lost 3 bases, the J end lost 6 bases, and 17 bases lay between the germline ends. CDR1 and CDR2 (germline): SGHRS, YFSETQ. The CDR3 nucleotides are TGCGCCAGCAGCTATGGACCCGGCGGGATGGATACGCAGTATTTT. This sequence encodes CASSYGPGGMDTQYF.

This clonotype was observed many times. The chain has TRBV5-1 and TRBJ2-7, with 8 bases fitting TRBD1. J was trimmed by 3 bases and V by 4 bases; bases with no gene match: 6. CDR3 length: 14 residues. CDR1 and CDR2 from the germline V gene are SGHRS and YFSETQ. The CDR3 DNA sequence: TGCGCCAGCAGCCTGACAGGGGCGTTCTACGAGCAGTACTTC. Translating gives CASSLTGAFYEQYF. The whole variable domain, remainder taken from reference TRBV5-1 and TRBJ2-7, is KAGVTQTPRYLIKTRGQQVTLSCSPISGHRSVSWYQQTPGQGLQFLFEYFSETQRNKGNFPGRFSGRQFSNSRSEMNVSTLELGDSALYLCASSLTGAFYEQYFGPGTRLTVT.

Many counts were recorded for this clonotype. The V gene is TRBV6-1, the J gene TRBJ2-3; 13 bases line up with TRBD2. The CDR3 spans 15 residues. Germline CDR1 is MNHNS and CDR2 is SASEGT. V dropped 1 base and J dropped 5; count of bases not matched to a gene: 0. This CDR3 is CASSEGLAGGDTQYF. DNA of the CDR3: TGTGCCAGCAGTGAAGGACTAGCGGGGGGAGATACGCAGTATTTT.

Regarding this clonotype: A read error may explain this, as a much larger clone is one base away. The chain carries TRBV20-1 and TRBJ2-7, with 10 bases fitting TRBD1. This CDR3 is 12 amino acids long. CDR1 and CDR2 (germline): DFQATT, SNEGSKA (reference sequence). V lost 7 bases, J lost 6 bases, and 6 bases stayed unmatched. CDR3 loop: CSGSGQGVEQYF. CDR3 nucleotides: TGCAGTGGTAGCGGACAGGGGGTCGAGCAGTACTTC.

On this clonotype: The junction does not match germline at one end; this may be a read error. CDR3 bases: TGTACCATCTGCCCACATAGCGGGGGGGCGAAATCCGGGAGAAATGAGCAGTTCTTC. The encoded protein is CTICPHSGGAKSGRNEQFF. The V gene is TRBV10-3, the J gene TRBJ2-1; 11 nucleotides match TRBD2. Germline CDR1 reads ENHRY; CDR2 reads SYGVKD. This CDR3 contains 19 residues.

In this sample, this clonotype turned up many times. The chain uses TRBV9 and TRBJ1-2, with 8 nucleotides matching TRBD1. The V segment lost 4 bases and the J segment 8 bases; nucleotides outside the gene matches: 10. Looked up from germline, CDR1 is SGDLS and CDR2 is YYNGEE. The length of the CDR3 is 14 residues. The CDR3 loop is CASSPRTGTGGYTF. The CDR3, as DNA: TGTGCCAGCAGCCCACGGACAGGGACGGGCGGCTACACCTTC.